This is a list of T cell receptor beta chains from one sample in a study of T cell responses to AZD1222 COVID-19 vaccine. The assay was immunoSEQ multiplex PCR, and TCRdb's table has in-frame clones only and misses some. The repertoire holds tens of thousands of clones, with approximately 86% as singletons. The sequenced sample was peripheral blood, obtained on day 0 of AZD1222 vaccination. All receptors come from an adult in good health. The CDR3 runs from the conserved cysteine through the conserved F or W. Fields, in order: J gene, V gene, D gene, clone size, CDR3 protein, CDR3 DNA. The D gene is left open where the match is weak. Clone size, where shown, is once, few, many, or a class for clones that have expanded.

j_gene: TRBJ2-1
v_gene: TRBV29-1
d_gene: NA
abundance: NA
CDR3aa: CSVFNGLDNEQFF
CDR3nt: TGCAGCGTTTTCAATGGGCTGGACAATGAGCAGTTCTTC

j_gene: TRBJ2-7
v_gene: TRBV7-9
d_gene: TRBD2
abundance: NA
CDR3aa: CASSRGLAGIAYEQYF
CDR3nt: TGTGCCAGCAGCCGCGGACTAGCGGGAATTGCCTACGAGCAGTACTTC

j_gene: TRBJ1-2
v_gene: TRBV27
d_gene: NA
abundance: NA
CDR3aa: CASSSPGLGYTF
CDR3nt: TGTGCCAGCAGTTCCCCCGGATTAGGCTACACCTTC

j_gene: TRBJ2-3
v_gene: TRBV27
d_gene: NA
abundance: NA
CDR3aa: CASSYQNQHTQYF
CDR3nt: TGTGCCAGCAGTTACCAGAACCAACATACGCAGTATTTT

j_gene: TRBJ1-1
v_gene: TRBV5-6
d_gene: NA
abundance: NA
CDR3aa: CASSRGINAEAFF
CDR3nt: TGTGCCAGCAGTAGAGGGATTAACGCTGAAGCTTTCTTT

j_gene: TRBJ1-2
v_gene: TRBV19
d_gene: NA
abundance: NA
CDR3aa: CASSPPAGGYGYTF
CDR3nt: TGTGCCAGTAGTCCCCCAGCGGGGGGCTATGGCTACACCTTC

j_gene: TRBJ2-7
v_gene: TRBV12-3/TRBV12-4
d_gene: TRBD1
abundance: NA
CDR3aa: CASSADRVGQYF
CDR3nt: TGTGCCAGCAGTGCAGACAGGGTAGGGCAGTACTTC

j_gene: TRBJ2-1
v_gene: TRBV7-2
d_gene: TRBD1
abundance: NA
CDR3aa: CASSLVLQGVYNEQFF
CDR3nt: TGTGCCAGCAGCTTAGTTTTGCAGGGGGTATACAATGAGCAGTTCTTC

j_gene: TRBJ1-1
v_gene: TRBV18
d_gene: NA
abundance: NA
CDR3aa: CASSPQGISELGAFF
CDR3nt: TGTGCCAGCTCACCCCAGGGTATATCGGAACTGGGAGCTTTCTTT

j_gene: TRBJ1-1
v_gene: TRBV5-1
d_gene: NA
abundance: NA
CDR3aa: CASSLGAGFMNTEAFF
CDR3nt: TGCGCCAGCAGCCTCGGGGCGGGCTTCATGAACACTGAAGCTTTCTTT

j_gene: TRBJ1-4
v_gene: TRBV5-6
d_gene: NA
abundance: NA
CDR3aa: CASSFKPSEEKLFF
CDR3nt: TGTGCCAGCAGCTTCAAGCCGAGTGAGGAAAAACTGTTTTTT

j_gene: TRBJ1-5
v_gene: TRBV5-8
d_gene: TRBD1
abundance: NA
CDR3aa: CASSRTGTGQPQHF
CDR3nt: TGTGCCAGCAGCCGGACAGGGACGGGTCAGCCCCAGCATTTT

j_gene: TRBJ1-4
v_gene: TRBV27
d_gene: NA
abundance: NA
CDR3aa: CASSLGANEKLFF
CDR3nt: TGTGCCAGCAGTCTCGGGGCTAATGAAAAACTGTTTTTT

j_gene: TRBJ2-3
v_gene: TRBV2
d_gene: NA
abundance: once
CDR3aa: CATRVGTTTDTQYF
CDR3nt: TGTGCCACCCGGGTTGGCACGACGACAGATACGCAGTATTTT

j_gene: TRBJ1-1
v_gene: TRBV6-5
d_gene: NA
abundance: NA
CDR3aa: CASRQTAGTFTEAFF
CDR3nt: TGTGCCAGCAGACAGACCGCAGGGACGTTCACTGAAGCTTTCTTT

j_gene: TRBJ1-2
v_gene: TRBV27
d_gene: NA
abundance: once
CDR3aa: CASSPQTVGGYTF
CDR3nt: TGTGCCAGCAGTCCCCAGACGGTAGGTGGCTACACCTTC

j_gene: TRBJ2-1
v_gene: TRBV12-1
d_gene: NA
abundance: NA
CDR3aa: CASSSEADLPNEQFF
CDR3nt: TGTGCCAGCAGCTCTGAAGCGGACCTACCCAATGAGCAGTTCTTC

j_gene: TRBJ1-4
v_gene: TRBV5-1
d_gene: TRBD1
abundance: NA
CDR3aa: CASSTGQESEKLFF
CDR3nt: TGCGCCAGCAGCACGGGACAGGAGAGTGAAAAACTGTTTTTT

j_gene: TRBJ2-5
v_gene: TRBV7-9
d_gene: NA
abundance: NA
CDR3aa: CASSLGGVGETQYF
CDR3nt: TGTGCCAGCAGCTTAGGGGGGGTTGGAGAGACCCAGTACTTC

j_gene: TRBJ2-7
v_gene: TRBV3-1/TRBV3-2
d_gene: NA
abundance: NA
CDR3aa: CASSLPGLSYEQYF
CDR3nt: TGTGCCAGCAGCCTCCCCGGGCTATCCTACGAGCAGTACTTC

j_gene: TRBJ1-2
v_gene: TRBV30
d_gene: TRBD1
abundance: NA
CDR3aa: CAWSRDRNYGYTF
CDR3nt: TGTGCCTGGAGTAGGGACAGGAACTATGGCTACACCTTC

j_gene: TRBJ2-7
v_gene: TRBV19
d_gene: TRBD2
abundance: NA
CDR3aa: CASWGGTSGDLTYEQYF
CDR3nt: TGTGCCAGTTGGGGGGGGACTAGCGGGGACCTTACCTACGAGCAGTACTTC

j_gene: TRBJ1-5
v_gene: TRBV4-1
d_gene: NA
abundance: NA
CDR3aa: CASSQERGQPQHF
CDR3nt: TGCGCCAGCAGCCAAGAGCGGGGACAGCCCCAGCATTTT

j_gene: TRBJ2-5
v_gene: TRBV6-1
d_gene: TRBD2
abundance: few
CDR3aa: CASSDGGGTQETQYF
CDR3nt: TGTGCCAGCAGTGATGGCGGGGGGACCCAAGAGACCCAGTACTTC

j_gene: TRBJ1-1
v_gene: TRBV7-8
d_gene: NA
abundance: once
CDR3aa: CASSLTGAEAFF
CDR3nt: TGTGCCAGCAGCTTAACGGGGGCTGAAGCTTTCTTT

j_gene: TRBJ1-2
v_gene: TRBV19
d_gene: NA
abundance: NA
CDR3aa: CASGLGQPGDGYTF
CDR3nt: TGTGCCAGTGGGTTAGGACAGCCCGGGGATGGCTACACCTTC

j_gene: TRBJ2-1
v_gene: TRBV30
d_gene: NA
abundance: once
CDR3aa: CAWTKTADEQFF
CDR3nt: TGTGCCTGGACGAAGACAGCTGATGAGCAGTTCTTC

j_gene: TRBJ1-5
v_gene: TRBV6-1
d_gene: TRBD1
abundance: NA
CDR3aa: CASKQTGFGNQPQHF
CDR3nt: TGTGCCAGCAAGCAGACAGGGTTTGGCAATCAGCCCCAGCATTTT

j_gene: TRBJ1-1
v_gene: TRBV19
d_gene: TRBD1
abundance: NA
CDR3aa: CASSIPGQGSRAFF
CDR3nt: TGTGCCAGTAGTATCCCGGGACAGGGCAGTCGAGCTTTCTTT

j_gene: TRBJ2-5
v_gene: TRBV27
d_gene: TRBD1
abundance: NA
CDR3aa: CASSLGTGPQETQYF
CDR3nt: TGTGCCAGCAGTTTAGGGACAGGCCCCCAAGAGACCCAGTACTTC

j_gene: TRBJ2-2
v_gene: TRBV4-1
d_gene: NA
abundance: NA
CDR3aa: CASRWSFDTGELFF
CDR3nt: TGCGCCAGCAGGTGGAGTTTCGACACCGGGGAGCTGTTTTTT

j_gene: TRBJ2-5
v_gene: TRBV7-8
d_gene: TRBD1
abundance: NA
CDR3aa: CASSHSQGAEETQYF
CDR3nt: TGTGCCAGCAGCCATTCACAGGGGGCGGAAGAGACCCAGTACTTC

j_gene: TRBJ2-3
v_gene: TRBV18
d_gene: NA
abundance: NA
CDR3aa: CASSFLRRGPTDTQYF
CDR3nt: TGTGCCAGCTCTTTTTTGAGGCGGGGGCCCACAGATACGCAGTATTTT

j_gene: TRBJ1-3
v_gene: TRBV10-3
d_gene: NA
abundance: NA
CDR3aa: CAISDAFSGNTIYF
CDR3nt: TGTGCCATCAGTGACGCGTTCTCTGGAAACACCATATATTTT